The entry below gives a single TCR beta chain sequence along with its context. Trimming removed 0 bases at V and 4 bases at J, with 14 bases between. From germline, CDR1 is SGDLS and CDR2 YYNGEE. The length of the CDR3 is 15 residues. The sample belongs to a study of technical replicates of blood from a few donors. This table comes from immunoSEQ multiplex PCR, and its TCRdb copy is limited to in-frame clones, with some not included. The table has approximately 88,000 clones, 95% to 97% seen once. Sequencing was done on a sample of T cells isolated from PBMCs. The genes are TRBV9 and TRBJ2-7; D is possibly TRBD2 (6 bases). This TCR came from a human donor in good health. This chain's CDR3 is CASSVAGTLLYEQYF. The CDR3 bases are TGTGCCAGCAGCGTAGCGGGGACTTTGCTGTACGAGCAGTACTTC.